These 26 T cell receptor beta chains originate from one sample sequenced in a study of T cells in Graves' hyperthyroidism and ophthalmopathy. It was RNA transcripts that yielded the amplified TCR beta CDR3 regions. The TCR CDR3 first-round RT-PCR relied on the HTBI primer set. TCRdb analysed the multiplex PCR reads with MiXCR anew, one entry per CDR3 protein. The sample has a few hundred thousand distinct CDR3 sequences, roughly 14% seen once; the top ten hold roughly 25%. Material for sequencing was blood. All receptors derive from a woman in her late teens or twenties with Graves' hyperthyroidism that later progressed to Graves' ophthalmopathy.

This clonotype has only a few counts. The V gene is TRBV28, the J gene TRBJ1-2; 7 bases fit TRBD1. CDR1 and CDR2 from the germline V gene are MDHEN and SYDVKM. The CDR3 covers 14 residues. With 5 bases clipped from V and 4 bases from J, the junction kept 7 bases outside the gene matches. The CDR3 here is CASSTGTDIYGYTF. CDR3 bases: TGTGCCAGCAGTACGGGGACAGATATCTATGGCTACACCTTC.

The table lists this clonotype with a few counts. The chain links TRBV19 to TRBJ2-1, with 8 nucleotides matching TRBD1. V shed 4 bases, J shed 4 bases, and the junction held 12 bases outside the gene matches. The CDR3 loop spans 17 amino acids. Germline V CDR1 and CDR2: LNHDA, SQIVND (reference sequence). CDR3 sequence (DNA): TGTGCCAGTAGTAAGGGACAGGCCGCTTCTTGGTACAATGAGCAGTTCTTC. Translating it yields CASSKGQAASWYNEQFF.

Here the CDR3 reads CASSVGRGRETQYF. CDR3 nucleotides: TGTGCCAGCAGCGTAGGCAGGGGTCGGGAGACCCAGTACTTC. The chain employs TRBV9 and TRBJ2-5; D may be TRBD1 (6 bases). V was shortened by 0 bases and J by 5 bases, with 11 bases between the two germline ends. The CDR3 is 14 amino acids. Germline CDR1 SGDLS, CDR2 YYNGEE. The full variable domain, its missing parts supplied by reference TRBV9 and TRBJ2-5, is DSGVTQTPKHLITATGQRVTLRCSPRSGDLSVYWYQQSLDQGLQFLIQYYNGEERAKGNILERFSAQQFPDLHSELNLSSLELGDSALYFCASSVGRGRETQYFGPGTRLLVL.

The chain uses TRBV6-1 and TRBJ2-1; TRBD2 agrees at 7 bases. V gave up 2 bases and J gave up 8 bases; unmatched junction bases: 6. This CDR3 has 14 amino acids. CDR1 is MNHNS and CDR2 is SASEGT in the germline V gene. The CDR3 bases are TGTGCCAGCAGTGAACGCGGGAGAGGCTATGAGCAGTTCTTC. It codes for CASSERGRGYEQFF.

This chain links TRBV4-1 with TRBJ2-7, with unresolved D. There are 18 residues in the CDR3. Deletions cut 8 bases from V and 3 bases from J, with 29 bases between. Germline lookup yields CDR1 MGHRA and CDR2 YSYEKL. CDR3 loop: CASPHWGKAGILGYEQYF. The CDR3 DNA follows: TGCGCCAGCCCCCATTGGGGAAAAGCTGGGATACTTGGCTACGAGCAGTACTTC.

This clonotype was counted ten times or more. The chain employs TRBV28 and TRBJ2-1; no clear D gene. CDR3 length: 16 residues. Germline CDR1 is MDHEN and CDR2 is SYDVKM. V shed 1 base and J shed 0 bases, with 10 bases lying between them. The CDR3 nucleotides are TGTGCCAGCAGTTTATCCAACAGTTACTCCTACAATGAGCAGTTCTTC. Translating it yields CASSLSNSYSYNEQFF. The full variable domain, rest sourced from reference TRBV28 and TRBJ2-1, is DVKVTQSSRYLVKRTGEKVFLECVQDMDHENMFWYRQDPGLGLRLIYFSYDVKMKEKGDIPEGYSVSREKKERFSLILESASTNQTSMYLCASSLSNSYSYNEQFFGPGTRLTVL.

The table lists this clonotype with many counts. The chain combines TRBV11-2 with TRBJ2-1; 16 bases align to TRBD2. Germline V CDR1 and CDR2: SGHAT, FQNNGV. The junction had 11 bases not matched to a gene; V was cut back by 3 bases and J by 0 bases. The length of the CDR3 is 21 residues. This CDR3 reads CASSFATGLAGGLSSYNEQFF. In DNA form, the CDR3 reads TGTGCCAGCAGCTTCGCCACGGGACTAGCGGGAGGGTTAAGCTCCTACAATGAGCAGTTCTTC.

This clonotype was counted many times. The chain combines TRBV11-2 with TRBJ2-1; D possibly uses TRBD1 or TRBD2 (5 bases each). CDR1 is SGHAT and CDR2 is FQNNGV in the germline V gene. The CDR3 contains 17 residues. Trimming stripped 2 bases from V and 3 bases from J, with 17 bases between. The CDR3 sequence: CASSLLPTVGVYNEQFF. The CDR3 nucleotides are TGTGCCAGCAGCTTATTACCGACGGTGGGGGTCTACAATGAGCAGTTCTTC. Together with reference TRBV11-2 and TRBJ2-1, the CDR3 gives the full variable domain: EAGVAQSPRYKIIEKRQSVAFWCNPISGHATLYWYQQILGQGPKLLIQFQNNGVVDDSQLPKDRFSAERLKGVDSTLKIQPAKLEDSAVYLCASSLLPTVGVYNEQFFGPGTRLTVL.

This clonotype was counted at least ten times. This chain connects TRBV28 to TRBJ2-7; the D call may be TRBD1 or TRBD2 (6 bases each). The CDR3 covers 15 residues. Germline V gives CDR1 MDHEN, CDR2 SYDVKM. V was cut by 5 bases and J by 3 bases, with 17 bases left in between. CDR3 sequence reads: CASSPPTRGDYEQYF. DNA for the CDR3: TGTGCCAGCAGTCCCCCCACTAGGGGGGACTACGAGCAGTACTTC. Supplemented by reference TRBV28 and TRBJ2-7, the full variable domain reads DVKVTQSSRYLVKRTGEKVFLECVQDMDHENMFWYRQDPGLGLRLIYFSYDVKMKEKGDIPEGYSVSREKKERFSLILESASTNQTSMYLCASSPPTRGDYEQYFGPGTRLTVT.

In its sample, this clonotype was seen many times. The chain couples TRBV6-1 to TRBJ1-6; a possible D gene is TRBD1 (5 bases). V lost 4 bases and J lost 3, with 10 bases in between. The V gene's germline CDR1 is MNHNS and CDR2 SASEGT. The CDR3 has 15 amino acids. The CDR3 region has the DNA TGTGCCAGCAGTGCGCATGGGGGCTATAATTCACCCCTCCACTTT. Translating gives CASSAHGGYNSPLHF.

For this clonotype: Given a much more abundant clone one base away, this may be a read error. The V call is TRBV2, the J call TRBJ1-4; no reliable D call. The length of the CDR3 is 11 residues. Looked up from germline, CDR1 is SNHLY and CDR2 is FYNNEI. CDR3 sequence (DNA): TGTGCCAGCGGATGGGATGAAAGACTGTTTTTT. Protein: CASGWDERLFF.

This clonotype was seen at least ten times. This rearrangement joins TRBV20-1 to TRBJ1-6; 8 nucleotides align to TRBD1. Germline-derived CDR1 and CDR2 are DFQATT and SNEGSKA (reference sequence). J was trimmed by 8 bases and V by 3 bases; bases with no gene match: 12. CDR3 length: 16 amino acids. The CDR3 DNA follows: TGCAGTGCTAGGGCTGATGGACAGGGTTGGCATTCACCCCTCCACTTT. The encoded protein is CSARADGQGWHSPLHF.

In DNA, the CDR3 is TGCAGTGCTAGCGTCGGGCTAGCGGGAGTCATGGATGAGCAGTTCTTC. It translates to CSASVGLAGVMDEQFF. The V and J genes are TRBV20-1 and TRBJ2-1; 10 nucleotides match TRBD2. The germline CDR1 and CDR2 sequences are DFQATT and SNEGSKA (reference sequence). V shed 3 bases and J 8 bases; nucleotides not matched to a gene: 13. The CDR3 extends over 16 amino acids.

With regard to this clonotype: Given a much more abundant clone one base away, this may be a read error. The chain uses TRBV11-2 and TRBJ2-7; 8 nucleotides match TRBD1. The CDR3 is made up of 15 amino acids. The ends lost 5 bases at V and 5 bases at J; junction bases unmatched: 11. Germline lookup yields CDR1 SGHAT and CDR2 FQNNGV. CDR3 sequence: CASSPWTGRTHEQYF. Here the CDR3 DNA reads TGTGCCAGCAGCCCCTGGACAGGGCGAACCCACGAGCAGTACTTC.

This clonotype was detected ten times or more. The chain recombines TRBV28 with TRBJ2-2; 7 bases are shared with TRBD2. The germline V gene has CDR1 MDHEN and CDR2 SYDVKM. The J segment lost 6 bases and the V segment lost 3 bases, leaving 7 bases of the junction unmatched. The CDR3 is made up of 15 amino acids. CDR3: CASSFSGGQSGELFF. CDR3 coding DNA: TGTGCCAGCAGTTTTTCGGGGGGTCAATCCGGGGAGCTGTTTTTT.

This clonotype was seen repeatedly, ten times or more. The CDR3 DNA is TGTGCCTGGAGTGGACAGCCGGGGTCACCCCTCCACTTT. Encoded protein: CAWSGQPGSPLHF. The chain joins TRBV30 to TRBJ1-6; D may be TRBD1 (5 bases). Germline CDR1 and CDR2: GTSNPN and SVGIG (reference sequence). This CDR3 comprises 13 residues. V gave up 1 base and J gave up 10 bases, with 11 bases separating them. Full variable domain (outside the CDR3, taken from reference TRBV30 and TRBJ1-6): SQTIHQWPATLVQPVGSPLSLECTVEGTSNPNLYWYRQAAGRGLQLLFYSVGIGQISSEVPQNLSASRPQDRQFILSSKKLLLSDSGFYLCAWSGQPGSPLHFGNGTRLTVT.

The chain uses TRBV27 and TRBJ2-2; 9 bases agree with TRBD2. The germline CDR1 and CDR2 sequences are MNHEY and SMNVEV (reference sequence). CDR3 length: 16 residues. The V gene end was trimmed by 3 bases and the J gene end by 4 bases; junction bases not matched to a gene: 6. The CDR3 sequence: CASSFQTSGSTGELFF. DNA for the CDR3: TGTGCCAGCAGTTTCCAGACTAGCGGCTCCACCGGGGAGCTGTTTTTT.

This clonotype was seen repeatedly, ten times or more. The chain combines TRBV7-2 with TRBJ2-3, with a weak D call TRBD2 (6 bases). Per germline, CDR1 SGHTA and CDR2 FQGNSA. Trimming removed 1 base from V and 2 bases from J, with 10 bases in between. The length of the CDR3 is 15 residues. The CDR3 coding sequence is TGTGCCAGCAGCTTAGTGGCGGGAAACACAGATACGCAGTATTTT. It codes for CASSLVAGNTDTQYF.

This clonotype was picked up a small number of times. The chain recombines TRBV20-1 with TRBJ1-5; weak D call: TRBD1 (6 bases). Per the germline V gene, CDR1 is DFQATT and CDR2 is SNEGSKA (reference sequence). The CDR3 has 18 amino acids. Trimming removed 6 bases at V and 3 bases at J, with 27 bases between. This CDR3 is CSAPGGGYSSNHNQPQHF. For the CDR3, the DNA is TGCAGTGCCCCCGGGGGCGGGTACAGTTCCAATCACAATCAGCCCCAGCATTTT.

The chain carries TRBV2 and TRBJ2-3; a weak D match, TRBD2 (5 bases). V lost 7 bases and J 2 bases, leaving 13 bases between the germline ends. Germline V gene data show CDR1 as SNHLY and CDR2 as FYNNEI. The CDR3 is 14 amino acids. CDR3 region: CASNPRLSTDTQYF. In nucleotides, the CDR3 is TGTGCCAGCAATCCGAGACTATCCACAGATACGCAGTATTTT.

This sequence joins TRBV20-1 and TRBJ1-6; weak D call: TRBD1 (5 bases). CDR1 and CDR2 (germline): DFQATT, SNEGSKA (reference sequence). V was pared by 6 bases and J by 8 bases, with 26 bases between. The CDR3 runs to 17 residues. The CDR3 nucleotides read TGCAGTGCCGCGCCCCTAGGGGTGACAGATTTTTATTCACCCCTCCACTTT. Translation gives CSAAPLGVTDFYSPLHF.

V is TRBV2 and J is TRBJ2-7; 9 nucleotides agree with TRBD2. This CDR3 spans 18 amino acids. V was clipped by 3 bases and J by 2 bases; unmatched bases: 14. Per germline, CDR1 SNHLY and CDR2 FYNNEI. The CDR3 nucleotides are TGTGCCAGCAGTGAGGGGAGCGGGAGGCTTTCAAGGACCTACGAGCAGTACTTC. Residues: CASSEGSGRLSRTYEQYF.

This clonotype was detected ten times or more. CDR3 loop: CASSPSGQGGQPQHF. CDR3 nucleotide sequence: TGCGCCAGCAGCCCCTCCGGACAGGGAGGTCAGCCCCAGCATTTT. V gene TRBV5-1 combines with J gene TRBJ1-5, with 8 positions matching TRBD1. CDR3 length: 15 amino acids. Unmatched junction bases numbered 9, after V lost 4 bases and J lost 6 bases. Germline CDR1 SGHRS, CDR2 YFSETQ.

The chain joins TRBV7-2 to TRBJ2-3; the D gene is possibly TRBD2 (5 bases). Looked up from germline, CDR1 is SGHTA and CDR2 is FQGNSA. Trimming pared 4 bases from V and 0 bases from J, leaving 11 bases between. The CDR3 extends over 15 amino acids. The DNA for the CDR3 is TGTGCCAGCAGCTCTAGCAGGACTAGCACAGATACGCAGTATTTT. Its protein product is CASSSSRTSTDTQYF.

This sequence joins TRBV7-8 and TRBJ2-3, with D unclear. V gave up 3 bases and J gave up 3 bases, with 7 bases separating them. This CDR3 has 13 residues. Germline CDR1 SGHVS, CDR2 FQNEAQ. The CDR3, as DNA: TGTGCCAGCAGCTTCGGCCCTACAGATACGCAGTATTTT. Amino acid sequence: CASSFGPTDTQYF.

This clonotype has a count of ten or more. CDR3 residues: CSAPPQLPRTDTQYF. The CDR3 coding sequence is TGCAGTGCTCCACCCCAGCTCCCTCGCACAGATACGCAGTATTTT. J is TRBJ2-3 and V is TRBV20-1; D ambiguous. Trimming stripped 5 bases from V and 1 base from J, with 16 bases between. Germline V gene sequence: CDR1 DFQATT, CDR2 SNEGSKA (reference sequence). The CDR3 is 15 residues long.